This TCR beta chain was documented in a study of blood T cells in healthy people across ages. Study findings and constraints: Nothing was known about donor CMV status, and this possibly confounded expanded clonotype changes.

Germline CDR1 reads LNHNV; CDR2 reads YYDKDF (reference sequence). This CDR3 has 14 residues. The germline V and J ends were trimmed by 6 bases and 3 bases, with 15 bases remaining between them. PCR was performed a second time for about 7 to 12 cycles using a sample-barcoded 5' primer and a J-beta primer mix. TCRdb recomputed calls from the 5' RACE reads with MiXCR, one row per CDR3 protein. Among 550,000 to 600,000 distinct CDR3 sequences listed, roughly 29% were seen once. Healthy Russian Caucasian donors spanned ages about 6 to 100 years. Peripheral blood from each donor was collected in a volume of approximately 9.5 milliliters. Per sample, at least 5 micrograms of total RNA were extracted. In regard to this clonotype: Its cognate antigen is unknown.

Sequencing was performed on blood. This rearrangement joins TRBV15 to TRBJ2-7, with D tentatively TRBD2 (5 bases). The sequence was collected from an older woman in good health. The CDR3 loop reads CATSPMSGYYEQYF. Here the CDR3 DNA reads TGTGCCACCAGTCCAATGTCGGGATACTACGAGCAGTACTTC.